The 2 T cell receptor beta chains listed next were all sequenced from one sample in a study of T-cell reconstitution after alpha-beta-depleted transplantation in children. Unique molecular identifiers were incorporated into the prepared TCRbeta library. TCRdb ran MiXCR on the PCR reads and lists one entry per CDR3 protein. The sample gives about 590,000 distinct CDR3 sequences, under 15% of which show up once; about 2% is in the top ten. Specimen: PBMCs, mostly from graft donor cells, collected 360 days after TCRalphabeta/CD19-depleted stem cell transplant. These receptors were obtained from a male patient under 18 who had a stem cell transplant for acute myeloid leukemia, so the T cells may come from the graft donor.

The chain couples TRBV7-2 to TRBJ2-7, with D perhaps matching TRBD2 (6 bases). The V gene's germline CDR1 is SGHTA and CDR2 FQGNSA. The V gene lost 4 bases and the J gene lost 3 bases, with 22 bases spanning the gap. The CDR3 contains 17 residues. The CDR3: CASSSQAGAALIYEQYF. Here the CDR3 DNA reads TGTGCCAGCAGCTCCCAAGCGGGCGCGGCCCTCATCTACGAGCAGTACTTC.

The V call is TRBV5-5, the J call TRBJ2-2; maybe TRBD1 (5 bases). Deletions cut 0 bases from V and 1 base from J, with 10 bases between. CDR1 SGHKS and CDR2 YYEKEE come from the germline V gene (reference sequence). The CDR3 spans 16 residues. CDR3 protein: CASSLARQLNTGELFF. The CDR3 nucleotides read TGTGCCAGCAGCTTGGCCCGACAGCTGAACACCGGGGAGCTGTTTTTT. The full variable domain, in which reference TRBV5-5 and TRBJ2-2 provide the parts outside the CDR3, is DAGVTQSPTHLIKTRGQQVTLRCSPISGHKSVSWYQQVLGQGPQFIFQYYEKEERGRGNFPDRFSARQFPNYSSELNVNALLLGDSALYLCASSLARQLNTGELFFGEGSRLTVL.